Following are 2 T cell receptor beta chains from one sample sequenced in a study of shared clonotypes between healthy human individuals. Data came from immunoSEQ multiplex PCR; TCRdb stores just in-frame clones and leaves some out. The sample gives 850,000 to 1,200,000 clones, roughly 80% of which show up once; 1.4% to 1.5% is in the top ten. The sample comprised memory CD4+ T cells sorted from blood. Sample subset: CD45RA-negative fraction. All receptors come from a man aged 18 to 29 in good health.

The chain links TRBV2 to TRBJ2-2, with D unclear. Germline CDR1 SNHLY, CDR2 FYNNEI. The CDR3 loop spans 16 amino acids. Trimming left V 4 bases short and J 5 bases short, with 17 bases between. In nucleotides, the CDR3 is TGTGCCAGCAGTGCGCCCGGGTTCGCTGGAACCGGGGAGCTGTTTTTT. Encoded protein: CASSAPGFAGTGELFF.

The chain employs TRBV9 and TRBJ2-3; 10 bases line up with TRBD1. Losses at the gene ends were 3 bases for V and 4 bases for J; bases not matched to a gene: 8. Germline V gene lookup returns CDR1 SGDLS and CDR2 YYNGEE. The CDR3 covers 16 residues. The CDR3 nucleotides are TGTGCCAGCAGCGCGCCTGGGACAGGGGATCCAGATACGCAGTATTTT. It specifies CASSAPGTGDPDTQYF.